Included here is one T cell receptor (beta chain) sequence, with context. Its specificity is unknown. The sample comes from a study of shared clonotypes between healthy human individuals. Study results and caveats: Richness estimates generally favored naive over memory subsets.

Libraries were prepared by immunoSEQ multiplex PCR; TCRdb keeps only in-frame clonotypes and omits some of them. The sample carries around 2,000,000 clones, 95% recorded once. Only Caucasian adults living in Nashville, Tennessee served as donors. This TCR came from a man aged 18-30 years in good health. Sequencing used naive CD4+ T cells sorted from blood. Regarding subset: CD45RA+ positively selected.

The CDR3 bases are TGTGCCAGTAAAAGAAGCGGGATTAGCACAGATACGCAGTATTTT. It translates to CASKRSGISTDTQYF. The chain combines TRBV19 with TRBJ2-3; TRBD2 agrees at 7 bases. This CDR3 contains 15 residues. The ends lost 7 bases at V and 0 bases at J; junction bases unmatched: 7. Germline CDR1 and CDR2: LNHDA and SQIVND (reference sequence).